This T cell receptor (beta chain) was sequenced for a study of cytomegalovirus exposure and HLA in healthy donors. The CDR3 contains 18 residues. V shed 3 bases and J 0 bases; nucleotides not matched to a gene: 6. The germline V gene has CDR1 LGHNA and CDR2 YNFKEQ. General observations from the study: Researchers reported in a later analysis that a missense DCLRE1C variant was tied to TCR beta V- and J-gene trimming. Specific recognition of CMV antigens was confirmed in vitro for three chains (all CMV-associated).

PCR used 60 Vbeta primers and 13 Jbeta primers. Sequencing used immunoSEQ multiplex PCR; TCRdb keeps in-frame clones, though not all of them. This sample has roughly 110,000 clones; over 75% occur once, and the top ten carry roughly 2.6%. Points on this clone: What it binds is not known.

The donors gave bone marrow, and they were healthy. The receptor's source is a woman younger than 30 in good health and CMV-seronegative. The chain combines TRBV4-2 with TRBJ2-2, with 11 bases identical to TRBD2. Input material: PBMCs. The CDR3 sequence is CASSHRTSGGANTGELFF. CDR3 sequence (DNA): TGTGCCAGCAGCCACAGAACTAGCGGGGGCGCGAACACCGGGGAGCTGTTTTTT.